One sample yielded the 6 T cell receptor beta chains listed below, sequenced in a study of PD-L1 blockade in urothelial cancer. Generated by immunoSEQ multiplex PCR, the TCRdb table keeps only in-frame clones and is missing some. The table records about 88,000 clones, 85% to 95% of them present only once. Specimen: PBMCs, collected around atezolizumab (anti-PD-L1) treatment. These receptors all stem from a man in his sixties with urothelial cancer.

The sample holds one count of this clone. The rearrangement joins TRBV7-3 to TRBJ1-1; TRBD1 is a possible D gene (5 bases). Germline V gene data show CDR1 as SGHTA and CDR2 as FQGTGA. The V end was cut by 2 bases, the J end by 1 base, with 8 bases between. There are 14 residues in the CDR3. The CDR3 is CASSLGGGNTEAFF. The CDR3 nucleotides read TGTGCCAGCAGCTTAGGGGGGGGGAACACTGAAGCTTTCTTT.

The chain employs TRBV12-5 and TRBJ2-3; 9 nucleotides align to TRBD1. Germline CDR1 LGHNT, CDR2 FRNRAP. Trimming removed 2 bases from V and 2 bases from J; junction bases left unmatched: 5. This CDR3 comprises 16 residues. CDR3 nucleotides: TGTGCTAGTGGTTTGCAGACAGGGGGTCTCACAGATACGCAGTATTTT. Its protein product is CASGLQTGGLTDTQYF.

This clone was observed a few times. This chain links TRBV29-1 with TRBJ2-1, with 10 bases matching TRBD2. After removal of 4 bases from V and 6 bases from J, the junction contained 27 bases not matched to a gene. Germline CDR1 SQVTM, CDR2 ANQGSEA. The CDR3 sequence is 21 residues long. The CDR3 DNA sequence: TGCAGCGTTGCTGGAATCCCGTCGCCCACAGGGGCCAGCGGGAGGGCCAATGAGCAGTTCTTC. Translated, it gives CSVAGIPSPTGASGRANEQFF.

The chain carries TRBV15 and TRBJ2-7; D remains ambiguous. V was pared by 5 bases and J by 0 bases, with 8 bases between. This CDR3 contains 13 residues. The germline V gene has CDR1 LNHNV and CDR2 YYDKDF (reference sequence). The CDR3 sequence is CATSPESSYEQYF. CDR3 in DNA: TGTGCCACCAGCCCTGAGAGCTCCTACGAGCAGTACTTC.

The chain combines TRBV9 with TRBJ2-7; TRBD2 matches 8 bases. Losses at the gene ends were 4 bases for V and 2 bases for J; bases not matched to a gene: 17. There are 18 residues in the CDR3. Per the germline V gene, CDR1 is SGDLS and CDR2 is YYNGEE. The CDR3 protein is CASSPLSSSGPLTYEQYF. The CDR3 coding sequence is TGTGCCAGCAGCCCCCTCTCGTCTAGCGGGCCCCTGACCTACGAGCAGTACTTC.

The rearrangement uses TRBV25-1 and TRBJ2-3; D might be TRBD2 (6 bases). The CDR3 sequence is 11 residues long. Germline V gene sequence: CDR1 MGHDK, CDR2 SYGVNS. Between the trimmed V and J ends, which lost 6 bases and 5 bases, there was a span of 6 bases. Written as DNA, the CDR3 is TGTGCCAGCAGGGGGGGAGATACGCAGTATTTT. It codes for CASRGGDTQYF.